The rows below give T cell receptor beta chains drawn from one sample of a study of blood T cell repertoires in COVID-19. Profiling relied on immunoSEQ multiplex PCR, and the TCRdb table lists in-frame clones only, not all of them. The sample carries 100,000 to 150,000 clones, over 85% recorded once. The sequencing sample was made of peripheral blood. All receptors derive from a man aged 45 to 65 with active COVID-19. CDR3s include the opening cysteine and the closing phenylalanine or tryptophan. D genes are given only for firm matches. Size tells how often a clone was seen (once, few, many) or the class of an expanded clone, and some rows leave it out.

TGTGCCAGCAGCTTAAACGGGGTCCCCGAAGAGACCCAGTACTTC CASSLNGVPEETQYF NA TRBV7-3 NA TRBJ2-5
TGTGCCAGCAGCCCCGCGGGACAGGGACTCACCGGGGAGCTGTTTTTT CASSPAGQGLTGELFF TRBD1 TRBV6-2/TRBV6-3 once TRBJ2-2
TGCGCCAGCAGCGAACCCGAAGCGGGAGGGCCTGGCGACAATGAGCAGTTCTTC CASSEPEAGGPGDNEQFF TRBD2 TRBV4-1 many TRBJ2-1
TGTGCCAGCAGCTTAAGGACAGGGGACACCGGGGAGCTGTTTTTT CASSLRTGDTGELFF TRBD1 TRBV7-2 NA TRBJ2-2
TGCGCCAGCAGCTTGGGGGGACTAGCTGACTACAATGAGCAGTTCTTC CASSLGGLADYNEQFF TRBD2 TRBV5-1 once TRBJ2-1
TGCAGCGCTACGGAGGGGACAGGGTATGGCTACACCTTC CSATEGTGYGYTF TRBD1 TRBV29-1 NA TRBJ1-2
TGTGCCAGCAGTTACTCGAGTCAGGTAGAGGAGCAGTACTTC CASSYSSQVEEQYF NA TRBV6-6 few TRBJ2-7
TGTGCCAGCAGTTTAATCAGTACAGATACGCAGTATTTT CASSLISTDTQYF NA TRBV12-3/TRBV12-4 NA TRBJ2-3
TGTGCCAGTAGGGGACAGGGGAGCACAGATACGCAGTATTTT CASRGQGSTDTQYF TRBD1 TRBV19 NA TRBJ2-3
TGTGCCAGCAGTTTCGGGACAGCGTATAGCAATCAGCCCCAGCATTTT CASSFGTAYSNQPQHF TRBD1 TRBV6-5 NA TRBJ1-5
TGTGCCAGCAGTCCCGCTGGGGCCAACGTCCTGACTTTC CASSPAGANVLTF NA TRBV6-5 NA TRBJ2-6
TGTGCCAGCTCATCACGGACACTAGCGGGGACTAGCACAGATACGCAGTATTTT CASSSRTLAGTSTDTQYF TRBD2 TRBV18 NA TRBJ2-3
TGCGCCAGCAGTGGGACTCCGGGACTAGCGGGAGTTAATGAGCAGTTCTTC CASSGTPGLAGVNEQFF TRBD2 TRBV10-1 NA TRBJ2-1
TGTGCCAGCAGTGAAGCACTTACAGGGAATCAGCCCCAGCATTTT CASSEALTGNQPQHF NA TRBV2 NA TRBJ1-5
TGCGCCAGCAGCTTCTCCGGGACAGTTAGTAACGCTGAAGCTTTCTTT CASSFSGTVSNAEAFF TRBD1 TRBV5-1 once TRBJ1-1
TGTGCCACCAGCAGAACCGATACAGGGGGTTTGTCTTTCTTT CATSRTDTGGLSFF TRBD1 TRBV15 once TRBJ1-1
TGTGCCATCAGTGAGGGACAGAAGAATCAGCCCCAGCATTTT CAISEGQKNQPQHF NA TRBV10-3 NA TRBJ1-5
TGTGCCAGCAGACCTCAGGGTAGTACTAATGAAAAACTGTTTTTT CASRPQGSTNEKLFF NA TRBV27 NA TRBJ1-4
TGTGCCAGCAGTTTATGGGGCGACAGAGCGAACACTGAAGCTTTCTTT CASSLWGDRANTEAFF NA TRBV27 NA TRBJ1-1
TGTGCCAGCAGCTCCGTCGGGGGGAATGAGCAGTTCTTC CASSSVGGNEQFF TRBD2 TRBV7-8 once TRBJ2-1
TGTGCCAGCAGCCAGATAGCGGGTCTGGAGACCCAGTACTTC CASSQIAGLETQYF TRBD2 TRBV6-6 NA TRBJ2-5
TGTGCCAGCAGTTACTTACAGGGTCCTGTAAATGAGCAGTTCTTC CASSYLQGPVNEQFF NA TRBV6-6 NA TRBJ2-1
TGTGCCAGTAGTATAGGGGCAGGGAAGAGGATGGCTTTCTTT CASSIGAGKRMAFF NA TRBV19 NA TRBJ1-1
TGTGCCAGTAGTATAGACCTCTCTGGGGCCAACGTCCTGACTTTC CASSIDLSGANVLTF NA TRBV19 once TRBJ2-6
TGTGCCAGCAGTTGGGGGGGCGACTCACAAGAGACCCAGTACTTC CASSWGGDSQETQYF NA TRBV7-8 NA TRBJ2-5
TGTGCCAGCAGCTTCCCCGGGACTCCCCGGGAGTGCACTGAAGCTTTCTTT CASSFPGTPRECTEAFF NA TRBV11-3 NA TRBJ1-1
TGTGCCAGCAGTTTCGACAGGGCAACAGATACGCAGTATTTT CASSFDRATDTQYF TRBD1 TRBV6-2/TRBV6-3 NA TRBJ2-3
TGTGCCAGCAGGGGGGGACAGGGGAAGGATCAGCCCCAGCATTTT CASRGGQGKDQPQHF TRBD1 TRBV6-6 once TRBJ1-5
TGCAGCGTTCGGAGGGGCGGAAGGAGCTCCTACAATGAGCAGTTCTTC CSVRRGGRSSYNEQFF NA TRBV29-1 NA TRBJ2-1
TGTGCCTGGAGTATACTAGGACAGGCCCACACTAAAGCTTTCTTT CAWSILGQAHTKAFF TRBD1 TRBV30 NA TRBJ1-1
TGTGCCAGCAGCCCCCGAGCGGGATACAATGAGCAGTTCTTC CASSPRAGYNEQFF TRBD2 TRBV7-2 NA TRBJ2-1
TGCGCCAGCAGCCAAGTGGGAGTCCTTAGTCGGGATTCACCCCTCCACTTT CASSQVGVLSRDSPLHF NA TRBV4-1 NA TRBJ1-6
TGCGCCAGCAGCTTAGACGGCGGGCGCCAAGAGACCCAGTACTTC CASSLDGGRQETQYF NA TRBV5-1 NA TRBJ2-5
TGTGCCAGTAGGGGACTAGCGTCGCAGTATTTT CASRGLASQYF TRBD2 TRBV19 NA TRBJ2-3
TGTGCCAGCAGTGAGCGAGGACAGGGCGCCGGCTCACCCCTCCACTTT CASSERGQGAGSPLHF TRBD1 TRBV2 once TRBJ1-6
TGCGCCAGCAGCTCGGGGACTAGCGGAACCAATACGCAGTATTTT CASSSGTSGTNTQYF TRBD2 TRBV5-1 NA TRBJ2-3
TGTGCCAGCTCAGGACAGGGGATTGAAGCTTTCTTT CASSGQGIEAFF TRBD1 TRBV18 NA TRBJ1-1
TGTGCCAGCAGCTCCGGGGGGAAGTTCTTC CASSSGGKFF NA TRBV21-1 NA TRBJ2-1
TGTGCCAGCAGCTCCGGACAGGGGGGAAACACCATATATTTT CASSSGQGGNTIYF TRBD1 TRBV4-2 NA TRBJ1-3
TGCAGCGTTGTGGCAGTTTACGAGCAGTACTTC CSVVAVYEQYF NA TRBV29-1 NA TRBJ2-7
TGTGCCAGCAGCTTAACAGGATCTCCTGGAAACACCATATATTTT CASSLTGSPGNTIYF NA TRBV11-2 NA TRBJ1-3
TGTGCCAGCACCTTGAGCGCGTCCCCTGGAAACACCATATATTTT CASTLSASPGNTIYF NA TRBV5-6 NA TRBJ1-3
TGTGCCAGCAGCCAGACCGGGACTAGCGGGAGGAAGACCCAGTACTTC CASSQTGTSGRKTQYF TRBD2 TRBV4-2 once TRBJ2-5
TGTGCCAGCAGCCCCCATAGTTCACCCCTCCACTTT CASSPHSSPLHF NA TRBV7-2 NA TRBJ1-6
TGTGCCAGCTCACCGGCCGGGACAGGTCACACCGGGGAGCTGTTTTTT CASSPAGTGHTGELFF TRBD1 TRBV18 NA TRBJ2-2
TGTGCCAGTAGTTGGGGGAGCGGGAGGGGTGATACGCAGTATTTT CASSWGSGRGDTQYF TRBD2 TRBV19 NA TRBJ2-3
TGTGCCAGCAGTGTGGGCAGTATACGCAATCAGCCCCAGCATTTT CASSVGSIRNQPQHF NA TRBV2 NA TRBJ1-5
TGCGCCAGCAGCCAAGATATGGGCCGAACCTATGGCTACACCTTC CASSQDMGRTYGYTF NA TRBV4-1 NA TRBJ1-2
TGTGCCAGCAGCTTGGGGCAGGCTAACTATGGCTACACCTTC CASSLGQANYGYTF NA TRBV5-4 NA TRBJ1-2
TGTGCCAGCAGTGAAGCTATCGGGACAGGAACCTCTTCGGCTTTCTTT CASSEAIGTGTSSAFF TRBD1 TRBV6-1 once TRBJ1-1
TGTGCCAGCAACCCCCGGGGGGGATTGACTGAAGCTTTCTTT CASNPRGGLTEAFF NA TRBV11-3 NA TRBJ1-1
TGTGCCAGTAGTGGGGGACTAAAAGAGACCCAGTACTTC CASSGGLKETQYF TRBD2 TRBV19 NA TRBJ2-5